The T cell receptor beta chain under discussion was sequenced for a study of cytomegalovirus exposure and HLA in healthy donors. Overall study context: Samples from HLA-typed donors yielded approximately 88 million unique TCRs in an early data release. General observations from the study: At a 0.05 false discovery rate, a later analysis found roughly 17,000 TCR beta sequences to be associated with HLA alleles.

The CDR3 has 13 amino acids. V lost 0 bases and J 4 bases, leaving 7 bases between the germline ends. The germline V gene encodes CDR1 SGDLS and CDR2 YYNGEE. Donors consisted of healthy bone marrow donors. Use of 60 Vbeta and 13 Jbeta primers characterized the PCR. Sequenced by immunoSEQ multiplex PCR; TCRdb stores in-frame clones only, minus some. The sample has about 130,000 clones, over 70% seen once. Worth noting for this clone: Its antigen is unknown. Other DNA sequences in the same sample also yield this CDR3.

This chain connects TRBV9 to TRBJ1-1; no definite D call. Sequenced: PBMCs. The clonotype originates from a woman aged 50 to 60 in good health and CMV-seronegative. CDR3 DNA: TGTGCCAGCAGCGTAGGAGGGTTCACTGAAGCTTTCTTT. It translates to CASSVGGFTEAFF.